These 2 T cell receptor beta chains share one sample of origin, sequenced in a study of T cell repertoires in cytomegalovirus infection. In TCRdb, the reads were re-called with MiXCR into one record per CDR3 protein. The table shows some 450,000 distinct CDR3 sequences, with approximately 30% occurring only once. Sequenced sample: PBMCs. Every receptor here comes from a human donor in good health (CMV status not recorded). Some clones in this sample may be carry-over from other donors' samples.

This clonotype occurred a few times. CDR3 in DNA: TGCGCCAGCAGTGGTGGGACAGACACTGAAGCTTTCTTT. Protein: CASSGGTDTEAFF. The chain uses TRBV10-1 and TRBJ1-1, with 7 bases lining up with TRBD1. CDR1 and CDR2 from the germline V gene are WNHNN and SYGVQD (reference sequence). The CDR3 runs 13 residues. V lost 4 bases, J lost 3 bases, and 2 bases stayed unmatched.

The sample holds one count of this clonotype. The genes are TRBV12-3 or TRBV12-4 and TRBJ1-1; possible D gene TRBD1, 5 bases. The CDR3 length is 17 residues. The V end lost 6 bases, the J end lost 1 base, and 21 bases lay between the germline ends. The chain's CDR3 is CASSRGMTETRNTEAFF. In DNA form, the CDR3 reads TGTGCCAGCAGCCGTGGCATGACAGAAACGAGGAACACTGAAGCTTTCTTT.